The 10 T cell receptor beta chains listed next were all sequenced from one sample in a study of blood T cell repertoires in COVID-19. Sequencing used immunoSEQ multiplex PCR; TCRdb keeps in-frame clones, though not all of them. The sample carries roughly 250,000 clones, over 80% recorded once. The sequenced sample was PBMCs or T cells enriched from blood (not recorded which). These receptors originate from a woman aged 25 to 39 with acute COVID-19.

This clone is a singleton in its sample. The rearrangement links TRBV20-1 to TRBJ2-1, with a tentative D call TRBD1 (5 bases). V lost 3 bases and J 6 bases, leaving 12 bases between the germline ends. CDR3 length equals 13 residues. Germline CDR1 and CDR2: DFQATT and SNEGSKA (reference sequence). The CDR3 DNA reads as TGCAGTGCTAGTCAGGGTGACGGCAATGAGCAGTTCTTC. The encoded protein is CSASQGDGNEQFF.

The rearrangement joins TRBV4-2 to TRBJ1-5; TRBD1 matches 7 bases. Trimming took 2 bases from V and 12 from J; bases not matched to a gene: 13. This CDR3 is 15 amino acids long. Germline values: CDR1 LGHNA, CDR2 YNFKEQ. The DNA of the CDR3 is TGTGCCAGCAGCCAAACAGGGGATATAGGAGACCGCCAGCATTTT. Its translation: CASSQTGDIGDRQHF.

CDR3 DNA: TGTGCCATCAGTGAGTCAGGAGGGGGCCAGACCTACAATGAGCAGTTCTTC. Its protein is CAISESGGGQTYNEQFF. The chain uses TRBV10-3 and TRBJ2-1; a weak D match, TRBD1 (7 bases). Germline lookup yields CDR1 ENHRY and CDR2 SYGVKD. Trimming took 0 bases from V and 2 from J, leaving 14 bases between them. The CDR3 has 17 amino acids.

V and J are TRBV6-1 and TRBJ1-4; a possible D gene is TRBD1 (5 bases). V was cut by 2 bases and J by 4 bases, with 14 bases left in between. There are 16 residues in the CDR3. Germline-derived CDR1 and CDR2 are MNHNS and SASEGT. CDR3 nucleotide sequence: TGTGCCAGCAGTGAACCCCGACAGATAAATAATGAAAAACTGTTTTTT. Its translation is CASSEPRQINNEKLFF.

The chain couples TRBV5-6 to TRBJ1-5; D is undetermined. Deletions cut 0 bases from V and 5 bases from J, with 9 bases between. CDR1 and CDR2 (germline): SGHDT, YYEEEE. CDR3 length: 14 residues. This CDR3 is CASSLGVGDQPQHF. CDR3 DNA sequence: TGTGCCAGCAGCTTGGGGGTGGGAGATCAGCCCCAGCATTTT.

V and J are TRBV27 and TRBJ2-2; D unresolved. In germline, CDR1 is MNHEY, CDR2 SMNVEV (reference sequence). The CDR3 is made up of 14 amino acids. V lost 3 bases and J lost 2, with 7 bases in between. The CDR3 loop is CASSFSENTGELFF. CDR3 DNA: TGTGCCAGCAGTTTTTCAGAAAACACCGGGGAGCTGTTTTTT.

V is TRBV13 and J is TRBJ2-5; TRBD1 is a possible D gene (6 bases). There are 13 residues in the CDR3. Looked up from germline, CDR1 is PRHDT and CDR2 is FYEKMQ (reference sequence). The germline V and J ends were trimmed by 6 bases and 5 bases, with 13 bases remaining between them. This CDR3 reads CASRRQALETQYF. CDR3 nucleotide sequence: TGTGCCAGCAGAAGACAGGCGTTGGAGACCCAGTACTTC.

This clone is a singleton in its sample. V and J are TRBV7-2 and TRBJ1-4; 11 bases fit TRBD1. The CDR3 extends over 15 amino acids. V gave up 5 bases and J gave up 6 bases; unmatched junction bases: 5. Germline V gives CDR1 SGHTA, CDR2 FQGNSA. The CDR3, as DNA: TGTGCCAGCAGCCCCGAGGGACAGGGGGATGAAAAACTGTTTTTT. This translates into CASSPEGQGDEKLFF.

This clone came up many times. The chain recombines TRBV7-2 with TRBJ2-2, with TRBD2 matching 9 bases. Germline CDR1 reads SGHTA; CDR2 reads FQGNSA. This CDR3 comprises 16 residues. V was clipped by 5 bases and J by 4 bases; unmatched bases: 8. The DNA of the CDR3 is TGTGCCAGCAGCCCGCCGGGACTAGCATCCACCGGGGAGCTGTTTTTT. Amino acid sequence: CASSPPGLASTGELFF.

The chain joins TRBV30 to TRBJ1-5; 8 positions agree with TRBD1. Trimming at V came to 1 base and at J to 1 base, leaving 12 bases not matched to a gene. This CDR3 spans 18 amino acids. Germline-derived CDR1 and CDR2 are GTSNPN and SVGIG (reference sequence). The chain's CDR3 is CAWSAGGWMRGSNQPQHF. In nucleotides, the CDR3 is TGTGCCTGGAGTGCAGGGGGCTGGATGAGGGGGAGCAATCAGCCCCAGCATTTT.